This T cell receptor (beta chain) was observed in a study of blood T cell repertoires in COVID-19. About the study: Some COVID-19 samples were acute and others convalescent; all came from the United States, Italy and Spain. PBMCs, B-cell-depleted T cells, or T cells were the source of the cDNA or gDNA that made up the material.

Researchers sorted participants into cohorts using their self-reported clinical history. In the authors' workflow: Amplification of reference gene primers provided the estimated nucleated cell counts. Only in-frame clones appear in the TCRdb table, and some are missing; sequencing was by immunoSEQ multiplex PCR. That table is the source of V, J and clone size, and D and trimming were worked out from the DNA. The sample records 300,000 to 350,000 clones, 90% being singletons. Germline lookup yields CDR1 MNHEY and CDR2 SMNVEV (reference sequence). This CDR3 comprises 16 residues. V shed 3 bases and J shed 6 bases, with 17 bases lying between them.

The sample was PBMCs or T cells enriched from blood (not recorded which). This chain connects TRBV27 to TRBJ2-2; the D gene is possibly TRBD1 (6 bases). The TCR sequence derives from a woman aged 18-29 years with acute COVID-19. The CDR3 DNA reads as TGTGCCAGCAGTTTGGGGGCTAGTTATAGAGCCGGGGAGCTGTTTTTT. Translated: CASSLGASYRAGELFF.